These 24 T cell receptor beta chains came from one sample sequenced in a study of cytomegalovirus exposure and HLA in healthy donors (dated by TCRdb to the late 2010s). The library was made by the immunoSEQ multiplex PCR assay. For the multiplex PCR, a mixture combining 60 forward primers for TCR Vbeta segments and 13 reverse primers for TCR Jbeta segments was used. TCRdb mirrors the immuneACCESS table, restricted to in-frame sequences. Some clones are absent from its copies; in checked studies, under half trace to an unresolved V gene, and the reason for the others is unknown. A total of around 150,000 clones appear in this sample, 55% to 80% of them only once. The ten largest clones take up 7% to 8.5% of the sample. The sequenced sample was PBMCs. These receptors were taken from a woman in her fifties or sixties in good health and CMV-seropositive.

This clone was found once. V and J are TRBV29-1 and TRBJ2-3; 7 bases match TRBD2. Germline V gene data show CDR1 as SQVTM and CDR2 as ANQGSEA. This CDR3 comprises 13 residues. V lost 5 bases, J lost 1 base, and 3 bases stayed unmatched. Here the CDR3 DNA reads TGCAGCGTTCGGGGAGGGGGCACAGATACGCAGTATTTT. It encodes CSVRGGGTDTQYF.

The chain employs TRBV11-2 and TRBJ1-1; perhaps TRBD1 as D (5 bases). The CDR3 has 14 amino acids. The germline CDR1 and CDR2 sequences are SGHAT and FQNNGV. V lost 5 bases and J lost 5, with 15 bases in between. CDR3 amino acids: CASSIRQGRTEAFF. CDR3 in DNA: TGTGCCAGCAGCATTCGCCAGGGTAGGACTGAAGCTTTCTTT.

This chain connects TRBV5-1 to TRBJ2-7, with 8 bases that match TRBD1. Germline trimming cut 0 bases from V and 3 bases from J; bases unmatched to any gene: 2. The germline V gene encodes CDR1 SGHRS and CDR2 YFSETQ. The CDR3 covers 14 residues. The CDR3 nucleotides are TGCGCCAGCAGCTTGGTGGGACAGGACTACGAGCAGTACTTC. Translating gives CASSLVGQDYEQYF.

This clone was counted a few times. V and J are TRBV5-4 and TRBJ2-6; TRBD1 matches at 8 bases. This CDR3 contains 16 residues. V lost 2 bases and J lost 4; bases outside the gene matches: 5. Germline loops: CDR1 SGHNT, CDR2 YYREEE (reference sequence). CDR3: CASSLTGGPGANVLTF. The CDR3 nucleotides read TGTGCCAGCAGCTTAACAGGGGGACCGGGGGCCAACGTCCTGACTTTC.

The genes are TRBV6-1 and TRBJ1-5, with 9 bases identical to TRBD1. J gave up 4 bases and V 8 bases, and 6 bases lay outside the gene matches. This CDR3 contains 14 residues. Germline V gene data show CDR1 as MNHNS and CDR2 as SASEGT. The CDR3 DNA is TGTGCCAGCGAGGACAGGGGAAGGAATCAGCCCCAGCATTTT. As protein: CASEDRGRNQPQHF.

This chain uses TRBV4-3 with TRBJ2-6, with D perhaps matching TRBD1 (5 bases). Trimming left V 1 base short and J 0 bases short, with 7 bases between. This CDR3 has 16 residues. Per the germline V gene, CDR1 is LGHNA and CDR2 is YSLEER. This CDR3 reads CASSQGGGSGANVLTF. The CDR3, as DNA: TGCGCCAGCAGCCAAGGGGGCGGCTCTGGGGCCAACGTCCTGACTTTC.

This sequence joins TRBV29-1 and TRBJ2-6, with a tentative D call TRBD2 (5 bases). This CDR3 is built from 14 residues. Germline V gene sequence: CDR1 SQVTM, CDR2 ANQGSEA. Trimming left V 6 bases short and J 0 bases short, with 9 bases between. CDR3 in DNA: TGCAGCGTCAAAGCGGTCTCTGGGGCCAACGTCCTGACTTTC. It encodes CSVKAVSGANVLTF.

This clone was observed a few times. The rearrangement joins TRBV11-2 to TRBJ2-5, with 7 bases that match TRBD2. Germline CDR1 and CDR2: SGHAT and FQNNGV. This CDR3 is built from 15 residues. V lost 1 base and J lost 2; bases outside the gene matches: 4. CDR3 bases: TGTGCCAGCAGCTTAGTACTAGCGCCTCAAGAGACCCAGTACTTC. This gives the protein CASSLVLAPQETQYF.

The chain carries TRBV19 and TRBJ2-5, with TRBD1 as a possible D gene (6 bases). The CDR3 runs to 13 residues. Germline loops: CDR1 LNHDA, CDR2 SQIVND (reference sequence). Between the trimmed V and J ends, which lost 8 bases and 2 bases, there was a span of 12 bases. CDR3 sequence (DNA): TGTGCCAGTTCGTGGGGGCATCAAGAGACCCAGTACTTC. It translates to CASSWGHQETQYF.

CDR3 sequence: CASSSSTSGSIYEQYF. DNA for the CDR3: TGTGCCAGCAGCTCATCCACTAGCGGGAGTATATACGAGCAGTACTTC. The rearrangement uses TRBV7-8 and TRBJ2-7, with TRBD2 identical over 11 bases. The length of the CDR3 is 16 residues. V was pared by 4 bases and J by 4 bases, with 9 bases of the junction left unmatched. Germline-derived CDR1 and CDR2 are SGHVS and FQNEAQ.

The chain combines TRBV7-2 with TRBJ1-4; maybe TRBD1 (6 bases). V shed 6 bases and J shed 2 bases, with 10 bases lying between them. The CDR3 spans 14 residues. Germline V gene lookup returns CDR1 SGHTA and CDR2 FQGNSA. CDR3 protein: CASSYTGTNEKLFF. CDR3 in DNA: TGTGCCAGCAGTTACACAGGGACTAATGAAAAACTGTTTTTT.

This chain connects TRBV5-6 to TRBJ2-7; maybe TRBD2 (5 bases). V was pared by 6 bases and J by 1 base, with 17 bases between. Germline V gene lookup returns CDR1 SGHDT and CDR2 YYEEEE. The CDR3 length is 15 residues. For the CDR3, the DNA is TGTGCCAGCACAGGACGTGGCGGGCGTTCCTACGAGCAGTACTTC. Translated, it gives CASTGRGGRSYEQYF.

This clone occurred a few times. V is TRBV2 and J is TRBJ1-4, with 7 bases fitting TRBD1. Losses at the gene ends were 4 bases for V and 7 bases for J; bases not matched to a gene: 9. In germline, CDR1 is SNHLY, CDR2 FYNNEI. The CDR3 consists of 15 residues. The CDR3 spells CASSGQGVVGEKLFF. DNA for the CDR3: TGTGCCAGCAGTGGTCAGGGGGTAGTAGGTGAAAAACTGTTTTTT. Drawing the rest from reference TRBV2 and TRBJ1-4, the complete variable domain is EPEVTQTPSHQVTQMGQEVILRCVPISNHLYFYWYRQILGQKVEFLVSFYNNEISEKSEIFDDQFSVERPDGSNFTLKIRSTKLEDSAMYFCASSGQGVVGEKLFFGSGTQLSVL.

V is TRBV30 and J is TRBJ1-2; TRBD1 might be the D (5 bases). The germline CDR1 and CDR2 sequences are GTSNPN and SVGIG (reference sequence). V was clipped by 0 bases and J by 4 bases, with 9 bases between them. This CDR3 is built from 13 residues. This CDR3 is CAWSVQVTYGYTF. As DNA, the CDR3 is TGTGCCTGGAGTGTACAGGTTACCTATGGCTACACCTTC.

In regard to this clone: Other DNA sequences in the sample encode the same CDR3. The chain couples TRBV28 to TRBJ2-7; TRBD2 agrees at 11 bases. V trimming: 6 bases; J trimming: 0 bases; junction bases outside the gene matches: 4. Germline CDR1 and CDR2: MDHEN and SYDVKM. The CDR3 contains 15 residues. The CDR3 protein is CASSSTSGSSYEQYF. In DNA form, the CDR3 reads TGTGCCAGCAGCTCCACTAGCGGGAGCTCCTACGAGCAGTACTTC.

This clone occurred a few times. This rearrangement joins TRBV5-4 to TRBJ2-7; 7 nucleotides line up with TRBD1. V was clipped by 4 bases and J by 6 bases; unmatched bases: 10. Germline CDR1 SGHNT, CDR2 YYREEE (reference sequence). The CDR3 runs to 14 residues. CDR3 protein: CASSAPDRSGEQYF. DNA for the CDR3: TGTGCCAGCAGCGCCCCGGACAGGTCGGGCGAGCAGTACTTC.

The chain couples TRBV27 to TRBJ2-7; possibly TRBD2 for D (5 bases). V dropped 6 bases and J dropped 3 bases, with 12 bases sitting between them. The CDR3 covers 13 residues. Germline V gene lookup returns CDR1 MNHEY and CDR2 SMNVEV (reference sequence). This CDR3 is CASSKHGLYEQYF. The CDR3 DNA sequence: TGTGCCAGCAGCAAACATGGACTCTACGAGCAGTACTTC.

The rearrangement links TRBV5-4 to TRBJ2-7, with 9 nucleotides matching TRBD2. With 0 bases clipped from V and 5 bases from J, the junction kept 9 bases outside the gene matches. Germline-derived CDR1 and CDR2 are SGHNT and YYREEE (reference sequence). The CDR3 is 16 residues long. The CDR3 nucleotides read TGTGCCAGCAGCTTGGCACCTCTAGCGGGACGCGACGAGCAGTACTTC. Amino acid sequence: CASSLAPLAGRDEQYF.

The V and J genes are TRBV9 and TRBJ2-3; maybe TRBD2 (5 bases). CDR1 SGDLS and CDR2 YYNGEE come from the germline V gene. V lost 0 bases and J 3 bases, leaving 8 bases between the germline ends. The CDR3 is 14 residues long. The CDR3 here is CASSVGGRTDTQYF. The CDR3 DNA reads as TGTGCCAGCAGCGTAGGAGGGAGAACAGATACGCAGTATTTT.

CDR3 protein: CAWSQPGLGNTEAFF. As DNA, the CDR3 is TGTGCCTGGAGTCAACCGGGACTGGGTAACACTGAAGCTTTCTTT. V usage is TRBV30 and J usage is TRBJ1-1; tentatively, D is TRBD1 (5 bases). Trimming removed 2 bases at V and 2 bases at J, with 15 bases between. Germline V gene data show CDR1 as GTSNPN and CDR2 as SVGIG (reference sequence). This CDR3 has 15 residues.

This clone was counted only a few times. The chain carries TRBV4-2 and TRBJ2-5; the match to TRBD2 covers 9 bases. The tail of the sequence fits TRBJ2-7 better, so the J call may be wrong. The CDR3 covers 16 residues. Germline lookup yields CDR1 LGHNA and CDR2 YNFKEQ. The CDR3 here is CASSQGRLAEPYEQYF. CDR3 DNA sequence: TGTGCCAGCAGCCAAGGTAGACTAGCGGAACCCTACGAGCAGTACTTC.

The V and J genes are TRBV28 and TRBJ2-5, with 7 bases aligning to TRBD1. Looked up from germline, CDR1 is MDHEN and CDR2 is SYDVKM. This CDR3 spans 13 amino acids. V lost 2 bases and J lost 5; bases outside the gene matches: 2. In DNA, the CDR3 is TGTGCCAGCAGTTTAGACAGGGCCGAGACCCAGTACTTC. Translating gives CASSLDRAETQYF.

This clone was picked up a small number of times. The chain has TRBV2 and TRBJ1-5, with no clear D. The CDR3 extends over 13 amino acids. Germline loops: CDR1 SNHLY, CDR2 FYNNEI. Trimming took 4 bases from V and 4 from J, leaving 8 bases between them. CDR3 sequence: CASSVEENQPQHF. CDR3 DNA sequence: TGTGCCAGCAGTGTCGAGGAGAATCAGCCCCAGCATTTT.

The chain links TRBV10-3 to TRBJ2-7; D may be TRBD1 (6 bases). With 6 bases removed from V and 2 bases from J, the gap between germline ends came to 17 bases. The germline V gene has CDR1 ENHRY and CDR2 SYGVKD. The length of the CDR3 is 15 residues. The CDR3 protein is CAISPGQPATYEQYF. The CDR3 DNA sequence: TGTGCCATCAGCCCCGGACAGCCTGCCACCTACGAGCAGTACTTC.